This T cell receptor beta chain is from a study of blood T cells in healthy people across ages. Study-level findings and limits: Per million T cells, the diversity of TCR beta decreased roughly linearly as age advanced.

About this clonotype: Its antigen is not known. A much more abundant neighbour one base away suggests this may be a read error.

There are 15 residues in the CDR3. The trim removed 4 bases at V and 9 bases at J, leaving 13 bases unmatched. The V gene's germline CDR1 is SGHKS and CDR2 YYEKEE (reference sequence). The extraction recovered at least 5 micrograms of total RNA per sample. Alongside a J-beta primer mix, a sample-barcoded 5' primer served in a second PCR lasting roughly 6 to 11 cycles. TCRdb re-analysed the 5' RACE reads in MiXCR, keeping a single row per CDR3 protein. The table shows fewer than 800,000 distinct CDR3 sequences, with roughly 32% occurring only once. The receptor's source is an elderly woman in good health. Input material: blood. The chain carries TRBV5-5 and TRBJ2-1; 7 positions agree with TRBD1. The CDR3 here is CASSRQGDRSSEQFF. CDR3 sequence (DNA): TGTGCCAGCAGCCGTCAGGGGGATCGGAGCAGTGAGCAGTTCTTC.